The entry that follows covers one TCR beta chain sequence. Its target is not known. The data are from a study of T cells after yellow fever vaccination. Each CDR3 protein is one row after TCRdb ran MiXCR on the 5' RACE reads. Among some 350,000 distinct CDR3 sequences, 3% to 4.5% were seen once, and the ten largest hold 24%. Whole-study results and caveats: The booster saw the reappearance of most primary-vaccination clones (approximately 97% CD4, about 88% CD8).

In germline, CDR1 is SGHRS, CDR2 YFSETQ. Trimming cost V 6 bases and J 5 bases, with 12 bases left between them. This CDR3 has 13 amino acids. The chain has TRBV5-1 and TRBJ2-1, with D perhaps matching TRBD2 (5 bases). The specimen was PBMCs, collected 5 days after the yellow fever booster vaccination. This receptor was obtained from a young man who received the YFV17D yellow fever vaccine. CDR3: CASTPRDNNEQFF. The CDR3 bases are TGCGCCAGCACCCCGAGGGATAACAATGAGCAGTTCTTC.